Below are 7 T cell receptor beta chains sequenced from a single sample in a study of T cell repertoires in cytomegalovirus infection. TCRdb analysed the reads with MiXCR anew, one entry per CDR3 protein. The sample consists of 86,000 or so distinct CDR3 sequences, more than 20% of them appearing once. These receptors are not linked to any known antigen. Sequencing used CD8+ T cells from cultured PBMCs, obtained from culture after CMV antigen stimulation. The receptors were sampled from a human donor in good health (CMV status not recorded). Some clones in this sample may be carry-over from other donors' samples.

This rearrangement joins TRBV18 to TRBJ2-2; TRBD2 matches 9 bases. The CDR3 totals 16 residues. Trimming cost V 3 bases and J 5 bases; bases outside gene matches: 7. Per the germline V gene, CDR1 is KGHSH and CDR2 is LQKENI. The CDR3 DNA is TGTGCCAGCTCACCGGAGGCTAGCGGGATTACCGGGGAGCTGTTTTTT. As protein: CASSPEASGITGELFF.

V usage is TRBV27 and J usage is TRBJ2-1; D remains unclear. Trimming stripped 3 bases from V and 4 bases from J, with 13 bases between. There are 15 residues in the CDR3. The germline gives CDR1 MNHEY, CDR2 SMNVEV (reference sequence). The CDR3 DNA reads as TGTGCCAGCAGTTTCATGGGCCCCGCTTACAATGAGCAGTTCTTC. It encodes CASSFMGPAYNEQFF.

The chain carries TRBV19 and TRBJ1-5; D is undetermined. The germline V gene encodes CDR1 LNHDA and CDR2 SQIVND (reference sequence). V lost 2 bases and J lost 0, with 11 bases in between. The CDR3 covers 16 residues. The CDR3 loop reads CASSIIPPDSNQPQHF. The CDR3 bases are TGTGCCAGTAGTATAATCCCTCCTGATAGCAATCAGCCCCAGCATTTT.

This clonotype was detected only a few times. The V gene is TRBV20-1, the J gene TRBJ1-1, with D uncertain. V was pared by 6 bases and J by 5 bases, with 10 bases between. CDR1 and CDR2 (germline): DFQATT, SNEGSKA (reference sequence). The CDR3 has 11 residues. Written as DNA, the CDR3 is TGCAGTGCCCGGACGGGTACTGAAGCTTTCTTT. It is translated as CSARTGTEAFF.

This clonotype was seen a single time. A much more abundant neighbour one base away suggests this may be a read error. The chain links TRBV7-8 to TRBJ2-7, with D possibly being TRBD1 or TRBD2 (5 bases each). The CDR3 is made up of 15 amino acids. Trimming left V 7 bases short and J 5 bases short, with 21 bases between. From germline, CDR1 is SGHVS and CDR2 FQNEAQ. DNA for the CDR3: TGTGCCAGCACCCCCCCACGAGGGACGAATAACGAGCAGTACGTC. This encodes CASTPPRGTNNEQYV.

This clonotype was observed a few times. This chain uses TRBV12-3 or TRBV12-4 with TRBJ2-7, with 10 bases fitting TRBD1. V shed 6 bases, J shed 1 base, and the junction held 6 bases outside the gene matches. The CDR3 consists of 15 residues. The CDR3 DNA is TGTGCCAGCAGAAGGGGACAGGGGAAGTCCTACGAGCAGTACTTC. The encoded protein is CASRRGQGKSYEQYF.

This sequence joins TRBV5-1 and TRBJ2-5, with D perhaps TRBD1 (6 bases). The V end was cut by 4 bases, the J end by 4 bases, with 14 bases between. The CDR3 loop spans 14 amino acids. From germline, CDR1 is SGHRS and CDR2 YFSETQ. This chain's CDR3 is CASSLRGSGETQYF. CDR3 in DNA: TGCGCCAGCAGCCTCAGGGGTTCTGGAGAGACCCAGTACTTC. Full variable domain (missing parts from reference TRBV5-1 and TRBJ2-5): KAGVTQTPRYLIKTRGQQVTLSCSPISGHRSVSWYQQTPGQGLQFLFEYFSETQRNKGNFPGRFSGRQFSNSRSEMNVSTLELGDSALYLCASSLRGSGETQYFGPGTRLLVL.